Listed below are T cell receptor beta chains from one sample, sequenced in a study of shared clonotypes between healthy human individuals. Clones were read by immunoSEQ multiplex PCR, and TCRdb kept only the in-frame ones, dropping some. The sample lists about 1 million clones; about 76% were seen once. Sequencing used memory CD4+ T cells sorted from blood. The receptors shown here come from a man aged 18 to 30 in good health. Each CDR3 is given with its conserved first and last residue. The D gene is left open where the match is weak. Clone size is shown for a subset of rows, as once, few, many or a class of expanded clone.

D	V	J	size	CDR3	DNA
.	TRBV18	TRBJ1-1	.	CASSPGKTEAFF	TGTGCCAGCTCACCAGGCAAAACTGAAGCTTTCTTT
.	TRBV7-9	TRBJ2-1	.	CASSLEREQFF	TGTGCCAGCAGCTTAGAGCGTGAGCAGTTCTTC
TRBD2	TRBV18	TRBJ2-7	.	CASSLLPGTSQYEQYF	TGTGCCAGCTCACTGCTGCCCGGGACTAGCCAGTACGAGCAGTACTTC
.	TRBV14	TRBJ1-4	.	CASSQGGYEKLFF	TGTGCCAGCAGCCAAGGAGGGTACGAAAAACTGTTTTTT
TRBD1	TRBV10-3	TRBJ2-6	.	CAISRQGTGANVLTF	TGTGCCATCAGCCGACAGGGAACTGGGGCCAACGTCCTGACTTTC
.	TRBV19	TRBJ2-2	.	CASSIGRDRGELFF	TGTGCCAGTAGTATCGGCAGGGATCGAGGGGAGCTGTTTTTT
.	TRBV7-2	TRBJ2-3	.	CASSFLGRSTDTQYF	TGTGCCAGCAGCTTCTTAGGGAGAAGCACAGATACGCAGTATTTT
.	TRBV5-8	TRBJ1-6	.	CASRPRDTSNSPLHF	TGTGCCAGCAGACCCCGGGACACCTCTAATTCACCCCTCCACTTT
.	TRBV5-1	TRBJ1-2	.	CASSLGDWGVGTTTF	.
.	TRBV27	TRBJ2-1	.	CASSLRVLGSYNEQFF	TGTGCCAGCAGTTTAAGGGTCCTGGGCTCCTACAATGAGCAGTTCTTC
TRBD1	TRBV11-3	TRBJ2-7	.	CASSLTGGTDEQYF	TGTGCCAGCAGCTTAACAGGGGGCACGGACGAGCAGTACTTC
.	TRBV18	TRBJ1-4	.	CASSPPQGSEKLFF	TGTGCCAGCTCACCACCACAGGGAAGTGAAAAACTGTTTTTT
.	TRBV20-1	TRBJ2-7	.	CSAEANYEQYF	TGCAGTGCCGAGGCTAACTACGAGCAGTACTTC
.	TRBV7-9	TRBJ1-1	.	CASSFMTVEAFF	TGTGCCAGCAGCTTTATGACGGTCGAAGCTTTCTTT
.	TRBV5-1	TRBJ2-7	.	CASTAIQGPYEQYF	TGCGCCAGCACCGCTATACAGGGCCCCTACGAGCAGTACTTC
TRBD2	TRBV11-2	TRBJ2-2	once	CASSSPTSDTGELFF	TGTGCCAGCAGCTCTCCTACTAGCGACACCGGGGAGCTGTTTTTT
.	TRBV29-1	TRBJ1-2	once	CSVVGSQYGYTF	TGCAGCGTTGTGGGCAGCCAATATGGCTACACCTTC
.	TRBV7-2	TRBJ2-3	.	CASSLNRESTDTQYF	TGTGCCAGCAGCTTAAATAGAGAAAGCACAGATACGCAGTATTTT
TRBD2	TRBV7-2	TRBJ2-7	.	CASSLEAGAGEQYF	TGTGCCAGCAGCTTAGAAGCGGGAGCGGGCGAGCAGTACTTC
.	TRBV5-5	TRBJ1-1	.	CASSAILGTEAFF	TGTGCCAGCAGCGCGATATTGGGGACTGAAGCTTTCTTT
.	TRBV11-3	TRBJ2-7	once	CASSRGPTYEQYF	TGTGCCAGCAGCCGGGGTCCCACCTACGAGCAGTACTTC
.	TRBV30	TRBJ2-4	.	CAWSVVGFAKNIQYF	TGTGCCTGGAGTGTAGTAGGGTTCGCCAAAAACATTCAGTACTTC
.	TRBV11-2	TRBJ1-6	.	CASSFQLDNSPLHF	TGTGCCAGCAGCTTTCAGCTTGATAATTCACCCCTCCACTTT
.	TRBV6-1	TRBJ2-5	many	CASSEGLVGQETQYF	TGTGCCAGCAGTGAAGGCCTGGTCGGCCAAGAGACCCAGTACTTC
.	TRBV2	TRBJ1-4	.	CASSVGAFNEKLFF	TGTGCCAGCAGTGTAGGGGCATTTAATGAAAAACTGTTTTTT
TRBD2	TRBV25-1	TRBJ2-1	few	CGVSSGKPNEQFF	TGTGGAGTGTCTAGCGGGAAACCCAATGAGCAGTTCTTC
TRBD1	TRBV18	TRBJ1-5	.	CASSPKGTGDTQPQHF	TGTGCCAGCTCACCCAAGGGGACAGGGGACACTCAGCCCCAGCATTTT
.	TRBV30	TRBJ2-7	few	CAWSAGIGYEQYF	TGTGCCTGGAGTGCTGGGATTGGCTACGAGCAGTACTTC
TRBD2	TRBV7-2	TRBJ2-7	few	CASRGPLAGAYEQYF	TGTGCCAGCAGGGGGCCCCTAGCGGGGGCCTACGAGCAGTACTTC
TRBD2	TRBV11-2	TRBJ2-1	.	CASRLAGGSYNEQFF	TGTGCCAGCAGGTTAGCGGGGGGTTCCTACAATGAGCAGTTCTTC
.	TRBV10-3	TRBJ1-2	.	CAITGEAYGYTF	TGTGCCATCACCGGGGAGGCTTATGGCTACACCTTC
.	TRBV18	TRBJ1-6	.	CASSPLPGHYNSPLHF	TGTGCCAGCTCACCCCTTCCGGGACACTATAATTCACCCCTCCACTTT
.	TRBV7-2	TRBJ1-3	.	CASSLAHISGNTIYF	TGTGCCAGCAGCTTAGCCCACATCTCTGGAAACACCATATATTTT
TRBD1	TRBV7-9	TRBJ2-6	.	CASSIQGAPGANVLTF	TGTGCCAGCAGTATTCAGGGGGCGCCTGGGGCCAACGTCCTGACTTTC
TRBD1	TRBV30	TRBJ1-5	.	CAWSQGGNQPQHF	TGTGCCTGGAGTCAGGGGGGCAATCAGCCCCAGCATTTT
TRBD2	TRBV7-9	TRBJ2-7	once	CATMTSGYEQYF	TGTGCCACGATGACTAGCGGGTACGAGCAGTACTTC
.	TRBV29-1	TRBJ2-7	.	CSVEGRTDYPCYEQYF	TGCAGCGTTGAAGGGCGGACGGACTACCCCTGCTACGAGCAGTACTTC
.	TRBV5-8	TRBJ2-1	.	CASSLGQGGAYNEQFF	TGTGCCAGCAGCTTGGGACAGGGAGGGGCCTACAATGAGCAGTTCTTC
.	TRBV11-2	TRBJ2-3	many	CASSFLGTDTQYF	TGTGCCAGCAGCTTTCTGGGGACAGATACGCAGTATTTT
.	TRBV5-1	TRBJ1-3	.	CASSLAGLSGNTIYF	TGCGCCAGCAGCTTGGCGGGACTCTCTGGAAACACCATATATTTT
TRBD1	TRBV5-1	TRBJ1-2	.	CASSQRDRGVDGYTF	TGCGCCAGCAGCCAACGGGACAGGGGGGTTGATGGCTACACCTTC
TRBD1	TRBV6-1	TRBJ1-2	.	CASSDFRTGVYGYTF	TGTGCCAGCAGTGATTTTAGGACAGGGGTCTATGGCTACACCTTC
.	TRBV1	TRBJ2-5	.	CTSSQHPGGQETQYF	TGCACCAGCAGCCAGCACCCGGGCGGACAAGAGACCCAGTACTTC
.	TRBV19	TRBJ2-6	.	CASNANGANVLTF	TGTGCCAGTAATGCTAACGGGGCCAACGTCCTGACTTTC
TRBD1	TRBV7-3	TRBJ2-1	once	CASSPSGTGGVNEQFF	TGTGCCAGCAGCCCGTCGGGGACAGGGGGCGTAAATGAGCAGTTCTTC
.	TRBV30	TRBJ1-3	.	CAWSRVPNSGNTIYF	TGTGCCTGGAGCCGCGTACCGAACTCTGGAAACACCATATATTTT
.	TRBV21-1	TRBJ2-7	many	CATGEQYF	TGTGCCACCGGCGAGCAGTACTTC
.	TRBV28	TRBJ1-1	once	CASSRGTSVTEAFF	TGTGCCAGCAGCCGAGGGACTTCGGTCACTGAAGCTTTCTTT
TRBD2	TRBV6-7	TRBJ2-1	.	CASSYPHAPGGPLLEQFF	TGTGCCAGCAGTTACCCCCACGCCCCGGGAGGGCCCCTTCTTGAGCAGTTCTTC
.	TRBV18	TRBJ2-7	.	CASAVRDEQYF	TGTGCCAGCGCGGTCAGGGACGAGCAGTACTTC
TRBD2	TRBV6-6	TRBJ2-5	.	CASSYRGGQETQYF	TGTGCCAGCAGTTACCGGGGGGGTCAAGAGACCCAGTACTTC